The count of the clone carrying this TCR beta chain is one. Both 60 Vbeta primers and 13 Jbeta primers went into the PCR. The method was immunoSEQ multiplex PCR; TCRdb's version includes in-frame clones alone and lacks a portion of them. The sample shows approximately 110,000 clones, roughly 80% of them seen only once. This CDR3 spans 16 amino acids. Trimming took 5 bases from V and 4 from J; bases not matched to a gene: 12. Germline-derived CDR1 and CDR2 are MNHEY and SMNVEV (reference sequence). These data are taken from a study of cytomegalovirus exposure and HLA in healthy donors. Sequenced material: PBMCs. The J gene is TRBJ2-5, the V gene TRBV27, with 8 bases identical to TRBD2. This receptor was taken from a man aged 25 to 40 in good health and CMV-seropositive. As DNA, the CDR3 is TGTGCCAGCAGTCCCAGGATCTTAGCGGGAAGAGAGACCCAGTACTTC. Protein sequence: CASSPRILAGRETQYF.